This TCR beta chain was recovered during a study of blood T cell repertoires in COVID-19. This CDR3 spans 14 amino acids. CDR1 SGHNT and CDR2 YYREEE come from the germline V gene (reference sequence). Germline trimming cut 1 base from V and 7 bases from J; bases unmatched to any gene: 2. This table comes from immunoSEQ multiplex PCR, and its TCRdb copy is limited to in-frame clones, with some not included. The sample gives approximately 270,000 clones, 70% to 90% of which show up once; 1.9% is in the top ten. Participants' reported clinical history set cohort assignment. Before being deemed recovered, Cohort 3 donors had two negative PCRs, clearance, or symptom resolution.

This TCR was recovered from a woman aged 45-65 years who had recovered from COVID-19. The sample consisted of PBMCs or T cells enriched from blood (not recorded which). The V and J genes are TRBV5-4 and TRBJ1-6, with TRBD1 matching over 7 bases. CDR3 nucleotides: TGTGCCAGCAGCTTGAACAGGGGAAATTCACCCCTCCACTTT. Translating it yields CASSLNRGNSPLHF.